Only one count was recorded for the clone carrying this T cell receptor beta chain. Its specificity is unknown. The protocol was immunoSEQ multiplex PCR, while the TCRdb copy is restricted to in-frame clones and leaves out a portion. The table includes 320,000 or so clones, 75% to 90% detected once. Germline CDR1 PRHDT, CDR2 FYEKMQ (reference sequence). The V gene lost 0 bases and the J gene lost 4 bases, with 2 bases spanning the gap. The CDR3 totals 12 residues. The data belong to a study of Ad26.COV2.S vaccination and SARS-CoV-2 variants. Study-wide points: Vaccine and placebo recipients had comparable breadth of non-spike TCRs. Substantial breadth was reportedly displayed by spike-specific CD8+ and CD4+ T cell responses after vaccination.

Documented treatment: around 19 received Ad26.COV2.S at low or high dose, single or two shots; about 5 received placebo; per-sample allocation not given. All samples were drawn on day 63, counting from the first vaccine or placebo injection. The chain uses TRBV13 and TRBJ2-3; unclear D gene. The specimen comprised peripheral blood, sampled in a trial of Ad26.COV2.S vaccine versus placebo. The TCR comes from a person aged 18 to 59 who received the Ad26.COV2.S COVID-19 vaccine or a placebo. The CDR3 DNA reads TGTGCCAGCAGCTTAGGGGCAGATACGCAGTATTTT. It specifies CASSLGADTQYF.